Listed here are 3 T cell receptor beta chains from one sample, sequenced in a study of post-analysis software for immune sequencing data. Their antigens are not known. Regarding the study as a whole: Patients used about five TRBV segments, including TRBV5-6, TRBV5-1 and TRBV20-1, more often than controls.

Unique molecular identifiers tagged the TCR beta cDNA libraries. TCRdb fed the PCR reads into MiXCR, producing one record per CDR3 protein. The sample lists roughly 580,000 distinct CDR3 sequences, roughly 40% occurring once. Sequencing was done on a sample of blood. All receptors come from a girl under 18 with multiple sclerosis.

The V call is TRBV12-3 or TRBV12-4, the J call TRBJ2-2; maybe TRBD2 (6 bases). V lost 5 bases to trimming and J lost 5 bases, with 21 bases between them. The CDR3 is made up of 17 amino acids. CDR3 sequence: CASSNRDSPAGTGELFF. CDR3 bases: TGTGCCAGCAGTAACCGGGACTCCCCTGCCGGGACCGGGGAGCTGTTTTTT.

The chain has TRBV12-3 or TRBV12-4 and TRBJ1-2; 8 bases fit TRBD1. The CDR3 runs 13 residues. V lost 5 bases to trimming and J lost 6 bases; unmatched junction nucleotides: 5. CDR3 loop: CASSPGTGHGYTF. The CDR3, as DNA: TGTGCCAGCAGTCCCGGGACAGGCCATGGCTACACCTTC.

This clonotype was detected only once. The V and J genes are TRBV6-6 and TRBJ2-7; TRBD2 matches 7 bases. Germline CDR1 MNHNY, CDR2 SVGAGI (reference sequence). The length of the CDR3 is 14 residues. J was trimmed by 6 bases and V by 11 bases; bases with no gene match: 16. The CDR3 nucleotides read TGTGCCTCCCAGGAAGGCGGGAGAGTCGGCGAGCAGTACTTC. Encoded protein: CASQEGGRVGEQYF.